This T cell receptor beta chain was documented in a study of control samples from healthy donors and cancer patients. The protocol was immunoSEQ multiplex PCR, while the TCRdb copy is restricted to in-frame clones and leaves out a portion. The sample shows about 170,000 clones, almost 90% of them seen only once. This CDR3 contains 15 residues. Germline V gene data show CDR1 as MDHEN and CDR2 as SYDVKM. Trimming removed 1 base at V and 7 bases at J, with 17 bases between. Material for sequencing was blood. The chain links TRBV28 to TRBJ2-7; tentative D call: TRBD1 (6 bases). This clonotype originated in a woman in her thirties in good health. In DNA, the CDR3 is TGTGCCAGCAGTTTATTGGGGGCCGGACTGCGTGAGCAGTACTTC. This codes for CASSLLGAGLREQYF.